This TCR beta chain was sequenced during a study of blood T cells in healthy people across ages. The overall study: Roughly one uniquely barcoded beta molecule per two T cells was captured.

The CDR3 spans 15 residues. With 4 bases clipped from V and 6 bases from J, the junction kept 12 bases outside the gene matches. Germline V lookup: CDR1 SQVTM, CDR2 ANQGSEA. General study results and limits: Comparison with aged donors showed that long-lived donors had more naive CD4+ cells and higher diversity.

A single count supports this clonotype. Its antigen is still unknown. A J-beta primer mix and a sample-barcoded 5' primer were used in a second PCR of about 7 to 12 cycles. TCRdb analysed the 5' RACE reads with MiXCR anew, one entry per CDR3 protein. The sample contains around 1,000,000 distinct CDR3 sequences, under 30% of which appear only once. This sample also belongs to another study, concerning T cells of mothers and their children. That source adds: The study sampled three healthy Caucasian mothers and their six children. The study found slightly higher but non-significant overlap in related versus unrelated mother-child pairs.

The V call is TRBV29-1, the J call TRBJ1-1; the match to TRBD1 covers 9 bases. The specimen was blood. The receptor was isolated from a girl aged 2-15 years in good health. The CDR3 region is CSVGGGTGLRSEAFF. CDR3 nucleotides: TGCAGCGTTGGCGGGGGGACAGGGTTGAGATCTGAAGCTTTCTTT.